Listed below are T cell receptor beta chains from one sample, sequenced in a study of T cell repertoires in cytomegalovirus infection. Each CDR3 protein is one row after TCRdb ran MiXCR on the reads. Of about 300,000 distinct CDR3 sequences listed, approximately 8.9% are singletons. The sample consisted of PBMCs. These receptors all come from a human donor in good health (CMV status not recorded). Some clones in this sample may be carry-over from other donors' samples. The CDR3 runs from the conserved cysteine through the conserved F or W. Fields, in order: D gene, clone size, V gene, J gene, CDR3 DNA, CDR3 protein. The D gene is left open where the match is weak. Expanded clones are given a class, and other clones once, few, many or no size at all.

D gene: -; clone size: -; V gene: TRBV20-1; J gene: TRBJ2-7; CDR3 DNA: TGCAGTGCTCGGACAACCCAATCCTACGAGCAGTACTTC; CDR3 protein: CSARTTQSYEQYF
D gene: -; clone size: many; V gene: TRBV20-1; J gene: TRBJ2-5; CDR3 DNA: TGCAGTGCTCCCCGGGGGGAGACCCAGTACTTC; CDR3 protein: CSAPRGETQYF
D gene: TRBD1; clone size: many; V gene: TRBV12-3/TRBV12-4; J gene: TRBJ1-3; CDR3 DNA: TGTGCCAGCAGGACAGGGGCTGGAAACACCATATATTTT; CDR3 protein: CASRTGAGNTIYF
D gene: TRBD1; clone size: many; V gene: TRBV20-1; J gene: TRBJ2-7; CDR3 DNA: TGCAGTGCCCCGAGGACAGGGGGCCTCTCCTACGAGCAGTACTTC; CDR3 protein: CSAPRTGGLSYEQYF
D gene: -; clone size: many; V gene: TRBV5-5; J gene: TRBJ2-1; CDR3 DNA: TGTGCCAGCAGCTACGTTAGAGCCAATGAGCAGTTCTTC; CDR3 protein: CASSYVRANEQFF
D gene: -; clone size: few; V gene: TRBV28; J gene: TRBJ1-4; CDR3 DNA: TGTGCCAGCCTTAAAAAGCGGCAGGGCGGTGAAAAACTGTTTTTT; CDR3 protein: CASLKKRQGGEKLFF
D gene: -; clone size: -; V gene: TRBV5-1; J gene: TRBJ2-2; CDR3 DNA: TGCGCCAGCAGCCTGGACCGGGGCCCCACCGGGGAGCTGTTTTTT; CDR3 protein: CASSLDRGPTGELFF
D gene: -; clone size: many; V gene: TRBV20-1; J gene: TRBJ1-1; CDR3 DNA: TGCAGTGCTAGAGATGGGGGGGACACTGAAGCTTTCTTT; CDR3 protein: CSARDGGDTEAFF
D gene: TRBD1; clone size: many; V gene: TRBV2; J gene: TRBJ1-4; CDR3 DNA: TGTGCCAGCAGGCCGACAGGGGTGAATGAAAAACTGTTTTTT; CDR3 protein: CASRPTGVNEKLFF
D gene: -; clone size: many; V gene: TRBV14; J gene: TRBJ1-2; CDR3 DNA: TGTGCCAGCAGTGTGGTGGCGCAAGGGGGCTACACCTTC; CDR3 protein: CASSVVAQGGYTF
D gene: TRBD1; clone size: many; V gene: TRBV7-2; J gene: TRBJ2-7; CDR3 DNA: TGTGCCAGCAGCTTGGGACAGACGTTCGGCGAAGGCAAGCAGTACTTC; CDR3 protein: CASSLGQTFGEGKQYF
D gene: -; clone size: many; V gene: TRBV6-1; J gene: TRBJ2-1; CDR3 DNA: TGTGCCAGCCTGGGACTCCGTCCTACCCATGAGCAGTTCTTC; CDR3 protein: CASLGLRPTHEQFF
D gene: -; clone size: many; V gene: TRBV7-9; J gene: TRBJ1-6; CDR3 DNA: TGTGCCAGCAGCTTAGCAGGGCAAGCTAATTCACCCCTCCACTTT; CDR3 protein: CASSLAGQANSPLHF
D gene: -; clone size: many; V gene: TRBV6-2/TRBV6-3; J gene: TRBJ2-7; CDR3 DNA: TGTGCCAGCAGCCCACAGGGATACGAGCAGTACTTC; CDR3 protein: CASSPQGYEQYF
D gene: -; clone size: -; V gene: TRBV29-1; J gene: TRBJ1-2; CDR3 DNA: TGCAGCGTTGAAATAGGTTGGACGGGGGATAATGGCTACACCTTC; CDR3 protein: CSVEIGWTGDNGYTF
D gene: TRBD1; clone size: many; V gene: TRBV7-2; J gene: TRBJ1-6; CDR3 DNA: TGTGCCAGCAGCTTAGGGGGACAGGTGGATTCACCCCTCCACTTT; CDR3 protein: CASSLGGQVDSPLHF
D gene: -; clone size: many; V gene: TRBV6-2/TRBV6-3; J gene: TRBJ1-6; CDR3 DNA: TGTGCCAGCAGTTACGTGGGGAATTCACCCCTCCACTTT; CDR3 protein: CASSYVGNSPLHF
D gene: -; clone size: many; V gene: TRBV7-6; J gene: TRBJ2-3; CDR3 DNA: TGTGCCAGCAGCTTACGTAGGCCGAGCACAGATACGCAGTATTTT; CDR3 protein: CASSLRRPSTDTQYF
D gene: -; clone size: many; V gene: TRBV6-5; J gene: TRBJ2-6; CDR3 DNA: TGTGCCAGCAGTTACGAACTCTCTGGGGCCAACGTCCTGACTTTC; CDR3 protein: CASSYELSGANVLTF
D gene: -; clone size: -; V gene: TRBV19; J gene: TRBJ2-5; CDR3 DNA: TGTGCCAGTAGTTCCCGGACTGCCAGGTCCCAGTACTTC; CDR3 protein: CASSSRTARSQYF
D gene: -; clone size: few; V gene: TRBV20-1; J gene: TRBJ2-5; CDR3 DNA: TGCAGCCCAGTAAAGGCAGCCCAAGAGACCCAGTACTTC; CDR3 protein: CSPVKAAQETQYF
D gene: -; clone size: few; V gene: TRBV20-1; J gene: TRBJ1-4; CDR3 DNA: TGCAGTGCTAGAGGAGGGGCAGGGGATGAAAAACTGTTTTTT; CDR3 protein: CSARGGAGDEKLFF
D gene: -; clone size: many; V gene: TRBV7-2; J gene: TRBJ1-2; CDR3 DNA: TGTGCCAGCAGCTTACTCCAGGGCTACACCTTC; CDR3 protein: CASSLLQGYTF
D gene: -; clone size: many; V gene: TRBV29-1; J gene: TRBJ2-1; CDR3 DNA: TGCAGCGTTGAACTGATACCTTACAATGAGCAGTTCTTC; CDR3 protein: CSVELIPYNEQFF
D gene: -; clone size: many; V gene: TRBV28; J gene: TRBJ2-2; CDR3 DNA: TGTGCCAGCAGTCACCCAGAGGGGGGGCCGCGTTTCACCGGGGAGCTGTTTTTT; CDR3 protein: CASSHPEGGPRFTGELFF
D gene: TRBD2; clone size: -; V gene: TRBV4-3; J gene: TRBJ2-3; CDR3 DNA: TGCGCCAGCAGCCGAATAGCGGGGGGGATCACAGATACGCAGTATTTT; CDR3 protein: CASSRIAGGITDTQYF
D gene: -; clone size: many; V gene: TRBV7-3; J gene: TRBJ2-3; CDR3 DNA: TGTGCCAGCAGCTCCTCAGGCGCAGGGGCAGATACGCAGTATTTT; CDR3 protein: CASSSSGAGADTQYF
D gene: -; clone size: few; V gene: TRBV28; J gene: TRBJ1-3; CDR3 DNA: TGTGCCAGCAGTCACAATTCGGGGGACACCATATATTTT; CDR3 protein: CASSHNSGDTIYF
D gene: TRBD1; clone size: -; V gene: TRBV6-2/TRBV6-3; J gene: TRBJ1-2; CDR3 DNA: TGTGCCAGCAGTTACCCGGACAGGGGCTATGGCTACACCTTC; CDR3 protein: CASSYPDRGYGYTF
D gene: TRBD2; clone size: many; V gene: TRBV6-2/TRBV6-3; J gene: TRBJ2-1; CDR3 DNA: TGTGCCAGCAGTTATTCCCGGGGGGGGATTTACAATGAGCAGTTCTTC; CDR3 protein: CASSYSRGGIYNEQFF
D gene: TRBD1; clone size: many; V gene: TRBV2; J gene: TRBJ2-2; CDR3 DNA: TGTGCCAGCAGTGGAAGGGGCGGACAGGGGCCGAACACCGGGGAGCTGTTTTTT; CDR3 protein: CASSGRGGQGPNTGELFF
D gene: TRBD1; clone size: many; V gene: TRBV6-1; J gene: TRBJ2-5; CDR3 DNA: TGTGCCAGCAGCCCTGGACAGGGTCTTGCGCAAGAGACCCAGTACTTC; CDR3 protein: CASSPGQGLAQETQYF
D gene: TRBD2; clone size: many; V gene: TRBV6-2/TRBV6-3; J gene: TRBJ2-3; CDR3 DNA: TGTGCCAGCACCCTGCGGACTAGCGGATCGACAGATACGCAGTATTTT; CDR3 protein: CASTLRTSGSTDTQYF
D gene: -; clone size: many; V gene: TRBV20-1; J gene: TRBJ2-1; CDR3 DNA: TGCAGTGCTAGAGATCGGGGGCAAGGCTCCTACAATGAGCAGTTCTTC; CDR3 protein: CSARDRGQGSYNEQFF
D gene: -; clone size: many; V gene: TRBV9; J gene: TRBJ1-1; CDR3 DNA: TGTGCCAGCAGCCCCCGGGGGGCCATGAACACTGAAGCTTTCTTT; CDR3 protein: CASSPRGAMNTEAFF
D gene: TRBD1; clone size: -; V gene: TRBV25-1; J gene: TRBJ1-2; CDR3 DNA: TGTGCCAGCAGTGAATACGGACAGGGAGTGTATGGCTACACCTTC; CDR3 protein: CASSEYGQGVYGYTF
D gene: TRBD1; clone size: many; V gene: TRBV27; J gene: TRBJ1-4; CDR3 DNA: TGTGCCAGCAGTTGGAATAAAGGCCCCGGGACAGAGCGTATTGTAAAACTGTTTTTT; CDR3 protein: CASSWNKGPGTERIVKLFF
D gene: -; clone size: -; V gene: TRBV7-9; J gene: TRBJ1-1; CDR3 DNA: TGTGCCAGCAGTTCAAGCGCTGAAGCTTTCTTT; CDR3 protein: CASSSSAEAFF
D gene: TRBD2; clone size: many; V gene: TRBV7-2; J gene: TRBJ2-1; CDR3 DNA: TGTGCCAGCAGCTTGGTAGCGGGGGGTACCTACAATGAGCAGTTCTTC; CDR3 protein: CASSLVAGGTYNEQFF
D gene: -; clone size: few; V gene: TRBV29-1; J gene: TRBJ1-1; CDR3 DNA: TGCAGCGTTGAAGTCCGGGAGAACACTGAAGCTTTCTTT; CDR3 protein: CSVEVRENTEAFF
D gene: -; clone size: few; V gene: TRBV2; J gene: TRBJ2-5; CDR3 DNA: TGTGCCAGCAGCATACAGGGCCAAGAGACCCAGTACTTC; CDR3 protein: CASSIQGQETQYF
D gene: -; clone size: many; V gene: TRBV7-6; J gene: TRBJ2-7; CDR3 DNA: TGTGCCAGCAGCTTAGGCGAAACAGCCGAGCAGTACTTC; CDR3 protein: CASSLGETAEQYF
D gene: -; clone size: few; V gene: TRBV7-9; J gene: TRBJ2-7; CDR3 DNA: TGTGCCAGCAGCTTTTCCGGCTACGAGCAGTACTTC; CDR3 protein: CASSFSGYEQYF
D gene: -; clone size: few; V gene: TRBV2; J gene: TRBJ2-3; CDR3 DNA: TGTGCCAGGGACTACACAGATACGCAGTATTTT; CDR3 protein: CARDYTDTQYF
D gene: -; clone size: -; V gene: TRBV7-6; J gene: TRBJ2-4; CDR3 DNA: TGTGCCAGCAGCCCCCGGCTAGGGCATTTGGACATTCAGTACTTC; CDR3 protein: CASSPRLGHLDIQYF
D gene: -; clone size: many; V gene: TRBV6-2/TRBV6-3; J gene: TRBJ2-1; CDR3 DNA: TGTGCCAGCAGTTACGGTCCGGGCCCGAGAAGGAATGAGCAGTTCTTC; CDR3 protein: CASSYGPGPRRNEQFF